This TCR beta chain derives from a study of early T cells in non-severe SARS-CoV-2 infection. Study summary: Chains were unpaired, as sequencing was done on bulk RNA from unsorted whole blood.

Concerning this clonotype: Its specificity is not known.

General observations from the study: Reliance on VDJdb matching favored anti-spike CD8 responses; private and CD4 specificities were missed.

TCRdb reprocessed the 5' RACE reads with MiXCR, giving one entry per CDR3 protein. The sample records approximately 84,000 distinct CDR3 sequences, 15% being singletons. The CDR3 runs to 11 residues. Germline lookup yields CDR1 DFQATT and CDR2 SNEGSKA (reference sequence). The ends were cut back, 3 bases at V and 11 bases at J, with 13 bases in the middle. The sample taken for sequencing was whole blood. The clonotype originates from an adult who was a healthcare worker with PCR-confirmed SARS-CoV-2 infection or an uninfected control (not recorded which). This rearrangement joins TRBV20-1 to TRBJ1-1; possibly TRBD1 for D (6 bases). CDR3 nucleotides: TGCAGTGCTAGTCAGGGGTTTGATGCTTTCTTT. Encoded protein: CSASQGFDAFF.